Presented here are 17 T cell receptor beta chains from one specimen sequenced in a study of post-analysis software for immune sequencing data. The library was made from cDNA and included unique molecular identifiers. TCRdb analysed the PCR reads with MiXCR anew, one entry per CDR3 protein. The sample yields hundreds of thousands of distinct CDR3 sequences, approximately 60% seen once. Their antigens are not known. Findings and caveats of the study: Controls had lower frequencies than patients of 4 or 5 TRBV segments, which included TRBV5-6, TRBV5-1 and TRBV20-1.

Sequencing input: blood. The source of these receptors is a girl between 2 and 10 years old with multiple sclerosis.

The CDR3 DNA is TGTGCCAGCAGATTCTCTGCCCGGCGACTACTTGTGGGGACAGGGCAGACAGATACGCAGTATTTT. This encodes CASRFSARRLLVGTGQTDTQYF. The genes are TRBV5-4 and TRBJ2-3; 9 bases line up with TRBD1. In germline, CDR1 is SGHNT, CDR2 YYREEE (reference sequence). The CDR3 has 22 residues. V lost 5 bases and J lost 3; bases outside the gene matches: 28.

The CDR3: CSARDFTQGNEQFF. The CDR3, as DNA: TGCAGTGCTAGAGATTTTACACAAGGCAATGAGCAGTTCTTC. The chain couples TRBV20-1 to TRBJ2-1; D remains unclear. Trimming shortened V by 0 bases and J by 6 bases, and 12 bases separated the two germline ends. Germline-derived CDR1 and CDR2 are DFQATT and SNEGSKA (reference sequence). This CDR3 contains 14 residues.

The rearrangement uses TRBV5-1 and TRBJ1-3; possible D gene TRBD1, 5 bases. The CDR3 contains 13 residues. In germline, CDR1 is SGHRS, CDR2 YFSETQ. V lost 7 bases to trimming and J lost 0 bases, with 8 bases between them. The CDR3 loop is CASGAHSGNTIYF. For the CDR3, the DNA is TGCGCCAGCGGGGCCCACTCTGGAAACACCATATATTTT.

This clonotype was seen only a few times. This chain joins TRBV20-1 and TRBJ1-1; D may be TRBD1 (6 bases). Germline V gene sequence: CDR1 DFQATT, CDR2 SNEGSKA (reference sequence). This CDR3 region has 14 residues. Trimming took off 4 bases at V and 5 bases at J, with 17 bases between the two ends. The CDR3 nucleotides read TGCAGTGCTACCCCGGGGGCCCTCCGGACTGAAGCTTTCTTT. Its protein product is CSATPGALRTEAFF.

The chain joins TRBV25-1 to TRBJ2-2; D is unresolved. With 3 bases removed from V and 0 bases from J, the gap between germline ends came to 14 bases. The germline V gene has CDR1 MGHDK and CDR2 SYGVNS. The CDR3 loop spans 17 amino acids. In DNA form, the CDR3 reads TGTGCCAGCAGTGAGTCCATCATCACTACGAACACCGGGGAGCTGTTTTTT. This sequence encodes CASSESIITTNTGELFF.

The gene calls are TRBV6-4 and TRBJ1-1; TRBD1 is a possible D gene (6 bases). CDR3 length: 14 amino acids. The germline CDR1 and CDR2 sequences are MRHNA and SNTAGT. The V end lost 0 bases, the J end lost 5 bases, and 10 bases lay between the germline ends. CDR3 residues: CASSDSTGRTEAFF. CDR3 bases: TGTGCCAGCAGTGACTCAACAGGGAGGACTGAAGCTTTCTTT.

Remarks on this clonotype: One junction end does not reproduce the germline sequence, and a read error may be involved. V gene TRBV5-5 combines with J gene TRBJ1-6, with D uncertain. CDR1 is SGHKS and CDR2 is YYEKEE in the germline V gene (reference sequence). The CDR3 totals 15 residues. The CDR3 nucleotides read TGTGCCAGCAAGATGGCCACATCCTTTAATTCACCCCTCCACTTT. Protein product: CASKMATSFNSPLHF.

The chain uses TRBV6-1 and TRBJ2-1, with a possible D match to TRBD2 (5 bases). The CDR3 extends over 14 amino acids. Per the germline V gene, CDR1 is MNHNS and CDR2 is SASEGT. V was trimmed by 7 bases and J by 0 bases, leaving 10 bases between them. CDR3 in DNA: TGTGCCAGCAAAAACGGGAACTCCTACAATGAGCAGTTCTTC. Translation: CASKNGNSYNEQFF.

J is TRBJ2-1 and V is TRBV4-3; the match to TRBD2 covers 7 bases. The CDR3 length is 14 residues. Germline V lookup: CDR1 LGHNA, CDR2 YSLEER. V trimming: 4 bases; J trimming: 6 bases; junction bases outside the gene matches: 6. Here the CDR3 reads CASSRELAINEQFF. The CDR3 bases are TGCGCCAGCAGCCGGGAACTAGCGATCAATGAGCAGTTCTTC.

The rearrangement uses TRBV10-3 and TRBJ2-1; 9 nucleotides match TRBD2. The germline V gene has CDR1 ENHRY and CDR2 SYGVKD. V shed 7 bases, J shed 5 bases, and the junction held 6 bases outside the gene matches. The CDR3 is 14 residues long. In nucleotides, the CDR3 is TGTGCCATCAATAACCGCGGGGGGGACAATGAGCAGTTCTTC. Translation: CAINNRGGDNEQFF.

This chain joins TRBV6-6 and TRBJ2-3; tentative D call: TRBD2 (5 bases). Deletions cut 4 bases from V and 7 bases from J, with 9 bases between. Per germline, CDR1 MNHNY and CDR2 SVGAGI (reference sequence). The CDR3 loop spans 12 amino acids. CDR3 nucleotides: TGTGCCAGCAGTTGGGAGCGGCATACGCAGTATTTT. Translated, it gives CASSWERHTQYF.

The chain has TRBV6-5 and TRBJ1-5; D remains unclear. The germline V gene has CDR1 MNHEY and CDR2 SVGAGI. Trimming cost V 4 bases and J 1 base, with 14 bases left between them. This CDR3 comprises 16 residues. The CDR3 DNA reads TGTGCCAGCAGTTCATGGGGTTGGAGGAGCAATCAGCCCCAGCATTTT. Translated, it gives CASSSWGWRSNQPQHF.

This clonotype was seen a handful of times. The chain joins TRBV12-3 or TRBV12-4 to TRBJ2-3; D is unclear. The CDR3 covers 15 residues. The V gene lost 7 bases and the J gene lost 1 base, with 15 bases spanning the gap. CDR3 residues: CASISHNPGTDTQYF. In DNA, the CDR3 is TGTGCCAGCATATCCCACAATCCTGGCACAGATACGCAGTATTTT.

The chain has TRBV7-9 and TRBJ1-1; unclear D gene. This CDR3 has 13 amino acids. Trimming took 4 bases from V and 5 from J, leaving 11 bases between them. Germline-derived CDR1 and CDR2 are SEHNR and FQNEAQ (reference sequence). CDR3 sequence reads: CASSSTLGTEAFF. The CDR3 DNA follows: TGTGCCAGCAGCTCGACCCTTGGGACTGAAGCTTTCTTT.

The rearrangement uses TRBV30 and TRBJ1-1; no clear D. The CDR3 runs to 13 residues. Per germline, CDR1 GTSNPN and CDR2 SVGIG (reference sequence). V was pared by 0 bases and J by 0 bases, with 5 bases between. CDR3 sequence (DNA): TGTGCCTGGAGTGTTAAGGTGAACACTGAAGCTTTCTTT. Its translation is CAWSVKVNTEAFF. The full variable domain, with the rest looked up from reference TRBV30 and TRBJ1-1, is SQTIHQWPATLVQPVGSPLSLECTVEGTSNPNLYWYRQAAGRGLQLLFYSVGIGQISSEVPQNLSASRPQDRQFILSSKKLLLSDSGFYLCAWSVKVNTEAFFGQGTRLTVV.

The rearrangement uses TRBV20-1 and TRBJ1-2; D gene unclear. This CDR3 region has 13 residues. Germline CDR1 reads DFQATT; CDR2 reads SNEGSKA (reference sequence). The V end lost 3 bases, the J end lost 5 bases, and 13 bases lay between the germline ends. CDR3 coding DNA: TGCAGTGCTAGCATCGCTGGAGGGTATGGCTACACCTTC. The encoded protein is CSASIAGGYGYTF.

This chain connects TRBV29-1 to TRBJ1-1, with D uncertain. CDR1 and CDR2 (germline): SQVTM, ANQGSEA. With 6 bases removed from V and 3 bases from J, the gap between germline ends came to 11 bases. The CDR3 loop spans 12 amino acids. CDR3 in amino acids: CSVKPGDTEAFF. CDR3 nucleotide sequence: TGCAGCGTCAAACCTGGGGACACTGAAGCTTTCTTT.